This T cell receptor (beta chain) stems from a study of shared clonotypes between healthy human individuals. Terminally differentiated effector memory CD45RA+ cells were left out of the naive CD8 fraction, which was CD45RO-negative and positively selected for CCR7. Generated by immunoSEQ multiplex PCR, the TCRdb table keeps only in-frame clones and is missing some. The data contain a few million clones, 85% to 95% of them singletons. As concerns this clone: Other nucleotide sequences in the sample specify the same CDR3.

The germline V gene encodes CDR1 MNHEY and CDR2 SMNVEV (reference sequence). There are 14 residues in the CDR3. Trimming took 5 bases from V and 4 from J, leaving 11 bases between them. V usage is TRBV27 and J usage is TRBJ1-4; D unresolved. The sequencing input was naive CD8+ T cells from PBMCs. The source of this sequence is a man younger than 35 in good health. Some clones in this sample may be carry-over from other donors' samples. The CDR3 loop reads CASSARGSNEKLFF. The CDR3 DNA follows: TGTGCCAGCAGTGCCCGAGGAAGTAATGAAAAACTGTTTTTT.